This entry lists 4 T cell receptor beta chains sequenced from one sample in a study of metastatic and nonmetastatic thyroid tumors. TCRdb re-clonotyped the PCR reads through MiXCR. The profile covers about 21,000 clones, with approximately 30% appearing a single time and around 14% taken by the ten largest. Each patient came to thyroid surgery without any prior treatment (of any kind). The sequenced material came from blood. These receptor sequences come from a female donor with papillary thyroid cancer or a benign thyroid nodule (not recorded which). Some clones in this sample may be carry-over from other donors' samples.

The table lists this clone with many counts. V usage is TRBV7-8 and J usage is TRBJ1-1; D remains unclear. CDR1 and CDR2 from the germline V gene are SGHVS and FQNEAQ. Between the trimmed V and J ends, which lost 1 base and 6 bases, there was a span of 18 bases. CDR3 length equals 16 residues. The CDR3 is CASSLGSAWYLSEAFF. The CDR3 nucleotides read TGTGCCAGCAGCTTAGGTAGTGCGTGGTACTTATCTGAAGCTTTCTTT.

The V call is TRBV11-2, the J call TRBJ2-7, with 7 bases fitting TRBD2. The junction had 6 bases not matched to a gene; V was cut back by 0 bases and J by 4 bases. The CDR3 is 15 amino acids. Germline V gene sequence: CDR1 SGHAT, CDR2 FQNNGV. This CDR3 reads CASSLDGLAAYEQYF. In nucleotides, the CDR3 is TGTGCCAGCAGCTTAGATGGGCTAGCGGCATACGAGCAGTACTTC.

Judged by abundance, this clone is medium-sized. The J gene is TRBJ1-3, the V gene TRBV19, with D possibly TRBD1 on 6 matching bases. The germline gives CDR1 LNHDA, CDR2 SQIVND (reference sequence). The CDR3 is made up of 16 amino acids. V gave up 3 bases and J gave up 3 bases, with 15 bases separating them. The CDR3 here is CASSMRGIRSGNTIYF. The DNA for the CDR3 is TGTGCCAGTAGTATGAGGGGGATTCGAAGTGGAAACACCATATATTTT.

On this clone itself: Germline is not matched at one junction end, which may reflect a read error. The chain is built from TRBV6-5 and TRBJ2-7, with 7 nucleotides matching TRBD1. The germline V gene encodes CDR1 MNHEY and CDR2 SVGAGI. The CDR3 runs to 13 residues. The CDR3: CASSYGQVDEQYF. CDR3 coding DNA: TGTGCAAGCAGTTACGGACAGGTCGACGAGCAGTACTTC.